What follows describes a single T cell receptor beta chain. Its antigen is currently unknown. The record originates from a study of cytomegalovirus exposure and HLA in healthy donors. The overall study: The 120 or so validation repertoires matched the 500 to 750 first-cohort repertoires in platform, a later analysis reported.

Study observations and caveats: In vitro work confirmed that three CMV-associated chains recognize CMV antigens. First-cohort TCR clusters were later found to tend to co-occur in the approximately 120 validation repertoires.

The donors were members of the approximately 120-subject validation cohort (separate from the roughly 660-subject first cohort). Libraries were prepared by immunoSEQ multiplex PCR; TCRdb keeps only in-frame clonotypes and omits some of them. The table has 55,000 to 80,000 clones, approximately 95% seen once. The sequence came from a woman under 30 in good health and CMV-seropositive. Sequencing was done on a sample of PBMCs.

CDR3 region: CSATTGFEQYF. In DNA, the CDR3 is TGCAGTGCCACGACAGGGTTCGAGCAGTACTTC. The genes are TRBV20-1 and TRBJ2-7; 7 nucleotides align to TRBD1. Germline V CDR1 and CDR2: DFQATT, SNEGSKA (reference sequence). The CDR3 is made up of 11 amino acids. V lost 6 bases to trimming and J lost 6 bases; unmatched junction nucleotides: 5.